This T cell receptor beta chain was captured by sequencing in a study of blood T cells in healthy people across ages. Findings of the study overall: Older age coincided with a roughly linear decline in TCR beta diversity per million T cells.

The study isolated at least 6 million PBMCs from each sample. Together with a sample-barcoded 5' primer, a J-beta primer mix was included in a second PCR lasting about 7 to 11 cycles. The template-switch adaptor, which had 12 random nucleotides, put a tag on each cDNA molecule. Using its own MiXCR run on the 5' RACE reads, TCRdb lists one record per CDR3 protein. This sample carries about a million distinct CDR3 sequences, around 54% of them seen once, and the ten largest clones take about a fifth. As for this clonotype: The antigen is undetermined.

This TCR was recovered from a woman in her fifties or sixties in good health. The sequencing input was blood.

The CDR3 DNA sequence: TGTGCCAGTAGGCTCTGGGGGGCCTACAATGAGCAGTTCTTC. Its protein product is CASRLWGAYNEQFF. V usage is TRBV19 and J usage is TRBJ2-1; D is possibly TRBD2 (6 bases). Trimming removed 6 bases from V and 2 bases from J, with 11 bases in between. The germline CDR1 and CDR2 sequences are LNHDA and SQIVND (reference sequence). The CDR3 has 14 residues.